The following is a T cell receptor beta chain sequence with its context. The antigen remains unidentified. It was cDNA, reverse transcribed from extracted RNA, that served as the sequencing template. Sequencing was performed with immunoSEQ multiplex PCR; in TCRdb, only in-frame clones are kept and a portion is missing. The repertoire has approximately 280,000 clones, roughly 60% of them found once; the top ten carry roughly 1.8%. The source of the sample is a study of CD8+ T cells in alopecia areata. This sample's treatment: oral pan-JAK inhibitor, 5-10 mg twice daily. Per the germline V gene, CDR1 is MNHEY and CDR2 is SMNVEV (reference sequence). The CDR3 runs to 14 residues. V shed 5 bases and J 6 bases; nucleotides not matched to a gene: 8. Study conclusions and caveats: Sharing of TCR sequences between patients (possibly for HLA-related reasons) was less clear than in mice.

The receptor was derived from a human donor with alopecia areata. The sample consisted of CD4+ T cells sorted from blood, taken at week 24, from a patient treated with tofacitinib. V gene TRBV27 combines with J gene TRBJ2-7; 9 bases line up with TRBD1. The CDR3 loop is CASSRPGQGPEQYF. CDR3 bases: TGTGCCAGCAGTCGGCCGGGACAGGGACCCGAGCAGTACTTC.